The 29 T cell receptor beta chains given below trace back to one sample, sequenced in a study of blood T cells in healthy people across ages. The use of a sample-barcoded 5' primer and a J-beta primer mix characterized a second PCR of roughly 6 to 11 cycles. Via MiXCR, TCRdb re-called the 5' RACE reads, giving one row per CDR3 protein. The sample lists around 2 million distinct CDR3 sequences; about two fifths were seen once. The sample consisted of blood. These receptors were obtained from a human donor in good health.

CDR3 region: CASRVQGRRVNEQFF. Here the CDR3 DNA reads TGTGCCAGCAGGGTCCAGGGGAGAAGGGTCAATGAGCAGTTCTTC. The chain links TRBV27 to TRBJ2-1, with D perhaps matching TRBD1 (6 bases). This CDR3 contains 15 residues. From germline, CDR1 is MNHEY and CDR2 SMNVEV (reference sequence). Deletions cut 6 bases from V and 6 bases from J, with 18 bases between.

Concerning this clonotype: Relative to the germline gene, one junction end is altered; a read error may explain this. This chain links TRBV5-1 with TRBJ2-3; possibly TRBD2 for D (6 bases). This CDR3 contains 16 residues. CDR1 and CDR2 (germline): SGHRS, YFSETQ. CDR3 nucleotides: TGCGCCAGCAGCCCAGGGACTCCCCCTGCGACAGATACGCAGTTTTTT. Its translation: CASSPGTPPATDTQFF. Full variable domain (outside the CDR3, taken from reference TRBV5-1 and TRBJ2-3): KAGVTQTPRYLIKTRGQQVTLSCSPISGHRSVSWYQQTPGQGLQFLFEYFSETQRNKGNFPGRFSGRQFSNSRSEMNVSTLELGDSALYLCASSPGTPPATDTQFFGPGTRLTVL.

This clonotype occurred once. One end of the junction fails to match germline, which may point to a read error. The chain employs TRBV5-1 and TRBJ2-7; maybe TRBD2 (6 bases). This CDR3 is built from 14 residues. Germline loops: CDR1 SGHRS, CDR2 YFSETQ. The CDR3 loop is CASSLNRDSNEQYF. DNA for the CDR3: TGCGCCAGCAGCTTGAACCGGGACTCCAACGAGCAGTACTTC.

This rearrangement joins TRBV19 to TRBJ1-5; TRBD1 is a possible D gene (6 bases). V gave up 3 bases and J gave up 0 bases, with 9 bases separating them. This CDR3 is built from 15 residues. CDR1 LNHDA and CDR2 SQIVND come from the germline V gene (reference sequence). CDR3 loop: CASSMDSHSNQPQHF. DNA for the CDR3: TGTGCCAGTAGTATGGACAGCCATAGCAATCAGCCCCAGCATTTT.

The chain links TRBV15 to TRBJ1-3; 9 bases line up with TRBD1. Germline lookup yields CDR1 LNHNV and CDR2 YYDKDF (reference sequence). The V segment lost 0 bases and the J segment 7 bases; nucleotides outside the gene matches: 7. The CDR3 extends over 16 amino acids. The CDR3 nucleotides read TGTGCCACCAGCAGAGATCCGGGACAGGGAGCGAACACCATATATTTT. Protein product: CATSRDPGQGANTIYF.

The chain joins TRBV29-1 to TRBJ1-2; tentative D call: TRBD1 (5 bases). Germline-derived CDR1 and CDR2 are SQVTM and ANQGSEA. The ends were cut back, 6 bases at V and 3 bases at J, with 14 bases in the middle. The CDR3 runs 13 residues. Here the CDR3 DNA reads TGCAGCGTGTGGGACGGGTTTGACTATGGCTACACCTTC. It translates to CSVWDGFDYGYTF.

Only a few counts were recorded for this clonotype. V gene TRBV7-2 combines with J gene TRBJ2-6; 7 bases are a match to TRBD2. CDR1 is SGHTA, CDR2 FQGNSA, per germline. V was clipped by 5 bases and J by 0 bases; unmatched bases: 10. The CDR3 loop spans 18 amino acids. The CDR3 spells CASSPPTGRGSGANVLTF. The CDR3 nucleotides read TGTGCCAGCAGCCCCCCGACTGGGAGGGGCTCTGGGGCCAACGTCCTGACTTTC.

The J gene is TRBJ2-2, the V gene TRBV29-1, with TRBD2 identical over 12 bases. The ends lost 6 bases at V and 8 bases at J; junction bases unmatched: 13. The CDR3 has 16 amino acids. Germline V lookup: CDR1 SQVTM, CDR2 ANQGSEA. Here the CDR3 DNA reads TGCAGCGTCGTCAAGGGGACTAGCGGGCCCGAAGGGGAGCTGTTTTTT. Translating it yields CSVVKGTSGPEGELFF.

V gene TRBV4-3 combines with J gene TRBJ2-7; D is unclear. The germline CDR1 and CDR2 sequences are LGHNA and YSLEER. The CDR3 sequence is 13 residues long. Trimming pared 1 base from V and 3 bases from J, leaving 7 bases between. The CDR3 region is CASSQGINYEQYF. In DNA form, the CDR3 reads TGCGCCAGCAGCCAAGGAATTAACTACGAGCAGTACTTC.

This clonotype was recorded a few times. DNA of the CDR3: TGTGCCAGCAGAATTACAGGGGGCTATGGCTACACCTTC. It specifies CASRITGGYGYTF. The chain links TRBV6-2 or TRBV6-3 to TRBJ1-2; 8 bases map to TRBD1. There are 13 residues in the CDR3. V was pared by 6 bases and J by 4 bases, with 4 bases of the junction left unmatched. The germline CDR1 and CDR2 sequences are MNHEY and SVGEGT.

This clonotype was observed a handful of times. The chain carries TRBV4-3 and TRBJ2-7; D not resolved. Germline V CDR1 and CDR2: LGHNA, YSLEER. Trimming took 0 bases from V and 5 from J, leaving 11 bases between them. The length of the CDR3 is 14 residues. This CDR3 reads CASSQDVVGDEQYF. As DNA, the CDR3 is TGCGCCAGCAGCCAAGATGTCGTCGGCGACGAGCAGTACTTC.

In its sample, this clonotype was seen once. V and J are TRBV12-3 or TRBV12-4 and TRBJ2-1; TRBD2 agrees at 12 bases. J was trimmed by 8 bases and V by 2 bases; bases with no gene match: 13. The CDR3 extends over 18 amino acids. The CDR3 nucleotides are TGTGCCAGCAGTTTACCCGTTTTGACTAGCGGGAGCGCTGATGAGCAGTTCTTC. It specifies CASSLPVLTSGSADEQFF.

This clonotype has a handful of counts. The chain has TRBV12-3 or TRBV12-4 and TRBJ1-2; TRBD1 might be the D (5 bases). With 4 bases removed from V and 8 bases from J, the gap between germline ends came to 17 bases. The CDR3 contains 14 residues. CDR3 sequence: CASSSESGLGGYTF. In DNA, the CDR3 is TGTGCCAGCAGTTCAGAGTCAGGGTTAGGCGGCTACACCTTC.

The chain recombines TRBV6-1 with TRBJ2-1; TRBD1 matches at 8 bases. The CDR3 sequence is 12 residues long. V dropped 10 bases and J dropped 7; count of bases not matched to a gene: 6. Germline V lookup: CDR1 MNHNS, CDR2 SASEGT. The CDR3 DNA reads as TGTGCCATAGGACAGGGTGAGAATGAGCAGTTCTTC. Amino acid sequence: CAIGQGENEQFF.

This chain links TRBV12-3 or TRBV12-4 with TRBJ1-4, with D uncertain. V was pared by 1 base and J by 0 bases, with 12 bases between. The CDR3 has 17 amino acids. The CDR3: CASSLGQIASTNEKLFF. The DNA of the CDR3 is TGTGCCAGCAGTTTAGGGCAGATAGCCTCAACTAATGAAAAACTGTTTTTT.

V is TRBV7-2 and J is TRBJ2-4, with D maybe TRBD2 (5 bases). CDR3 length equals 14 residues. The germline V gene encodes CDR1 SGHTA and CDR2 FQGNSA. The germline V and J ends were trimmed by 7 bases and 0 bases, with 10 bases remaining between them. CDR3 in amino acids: CASTLGLAKNIQYF. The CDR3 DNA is TGTGCCAGCACTCTAGGACTAGCCAAAAACATTCAGTACTTC.

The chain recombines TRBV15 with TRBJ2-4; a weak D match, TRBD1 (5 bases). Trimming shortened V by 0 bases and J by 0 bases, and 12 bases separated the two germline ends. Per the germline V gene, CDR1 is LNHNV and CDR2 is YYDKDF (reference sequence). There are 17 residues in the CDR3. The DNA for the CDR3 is TGTGCCACCAGCAGAGATCGACGACAGCTAGCCAAAAACATTCAGTACTTC. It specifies CATSRDRRQLAKNIQYF.

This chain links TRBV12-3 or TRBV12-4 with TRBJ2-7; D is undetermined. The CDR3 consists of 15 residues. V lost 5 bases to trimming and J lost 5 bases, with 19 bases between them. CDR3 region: CASSPILTVWDEQYF. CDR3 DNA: TGTGCCAGCAGTCCGATCCTGACGGTTTGGGACGAGCAGTACTTC.

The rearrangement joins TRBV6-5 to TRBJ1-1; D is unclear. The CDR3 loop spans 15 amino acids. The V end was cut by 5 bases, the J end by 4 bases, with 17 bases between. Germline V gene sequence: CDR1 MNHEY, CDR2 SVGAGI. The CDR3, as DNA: TGTGCCAGCAGTCCCCGACCGGGGATAACCACTGAAGCTTTCTTT. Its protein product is CASSPRPGITTEAFF.

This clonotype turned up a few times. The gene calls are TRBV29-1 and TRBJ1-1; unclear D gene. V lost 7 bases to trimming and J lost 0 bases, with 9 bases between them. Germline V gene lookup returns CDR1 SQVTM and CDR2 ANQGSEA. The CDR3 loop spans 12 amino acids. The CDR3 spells CSAESVNTEAFF. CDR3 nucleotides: TGCAGCGCCGAGTCAGTGAACACTGAAGCTTTCTTT.

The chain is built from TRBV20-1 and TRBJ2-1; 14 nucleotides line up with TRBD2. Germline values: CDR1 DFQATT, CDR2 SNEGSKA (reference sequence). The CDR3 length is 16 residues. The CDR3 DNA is TGCAGCCTGACTAGCGGGGGGGCCGGATTCCACAATGAGCAGTTCTTC. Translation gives CSLTSGGAGFHNEQFF.

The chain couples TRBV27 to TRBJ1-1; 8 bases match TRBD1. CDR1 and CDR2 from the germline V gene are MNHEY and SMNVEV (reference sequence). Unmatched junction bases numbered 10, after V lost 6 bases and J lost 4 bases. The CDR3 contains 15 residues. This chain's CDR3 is CASRRLQGAGTEAFF. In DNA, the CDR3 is TGTGCCAGCAGGAGACTCCAGGGGGCTGGCACTGAAGCTTTCTTT.

This CDR3 is CASSLTPVTDTQYF. The CDR3 bases are TGTGCCAGCAGTTTGACTCCCGTCACAGATACGCAGTATTTT. The V and J genes are TRBV28 and TRBJ2-3; no definite D call. The V and J ends lost 3 bases and 2 bases respectively, with 9 bases between them. This CDR3 region has 14 residues. Germline V gene data show CDR1 as MDHEN and CDR2 as SYDVKM. Variable domain in full (rest from reference TRBV28 and TRBJ2-3): DVKVTQSSRYLVKRTGEKVFLECVQDMDHENMFWYRQDPGLGLRLIYFSYDVKMKEKGDIPEGYSVSREKKERFSLILESASTNQTSMYLCASSLTPVTDTQYFGPGTRLTVL.

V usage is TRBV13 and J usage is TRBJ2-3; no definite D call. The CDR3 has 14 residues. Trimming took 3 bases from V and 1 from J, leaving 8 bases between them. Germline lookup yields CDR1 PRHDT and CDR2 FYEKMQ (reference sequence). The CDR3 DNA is TGTGCCAGCAGCTTGTGGCGACGCACAGATACGCAGTATTTT. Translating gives CASSLWRRTDTQYF. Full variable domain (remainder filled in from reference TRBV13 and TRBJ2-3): AAGVIQSPRHLIKEKRETATLKCYPIPRHDTVYWYQQGPGQDPQFLISFYEKMQSDKGSIPDRFSAQQFSDYHSELNMSSLELGDSALYFCASSLWRRTDTQYFGPGTRLTVL.

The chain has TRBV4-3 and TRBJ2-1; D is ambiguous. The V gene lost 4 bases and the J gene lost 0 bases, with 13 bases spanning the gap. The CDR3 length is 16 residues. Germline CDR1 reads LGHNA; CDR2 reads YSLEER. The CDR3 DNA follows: TGCGCCAGCAGCCCCCGTTCCCGGAGCTCCTACAATGAGCAGTTCTTC. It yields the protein CASSPRSRSSYNEQFF.

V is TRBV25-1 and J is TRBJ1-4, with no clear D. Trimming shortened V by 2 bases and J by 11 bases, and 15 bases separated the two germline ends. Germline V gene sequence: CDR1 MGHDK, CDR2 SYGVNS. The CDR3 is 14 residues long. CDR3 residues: CASSEEEAPGKLFF. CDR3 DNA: TGTGCCAGCAGTGAAGAGGAGGCCCCCGGGAAACTGTTTTTT.

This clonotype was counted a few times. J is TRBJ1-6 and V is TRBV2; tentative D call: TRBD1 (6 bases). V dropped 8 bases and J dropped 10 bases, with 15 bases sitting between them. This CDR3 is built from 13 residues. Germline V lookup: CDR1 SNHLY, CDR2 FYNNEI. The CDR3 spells CASGETGESPLHF. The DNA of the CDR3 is TGTGCCAGCGGCGAGACAGGTGAATCACCCCTCCACTTT.

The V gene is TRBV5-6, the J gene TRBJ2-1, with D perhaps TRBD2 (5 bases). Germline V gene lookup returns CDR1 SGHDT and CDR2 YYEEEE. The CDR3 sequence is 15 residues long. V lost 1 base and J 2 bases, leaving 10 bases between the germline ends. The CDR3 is CASSLLSGTYNEQFF. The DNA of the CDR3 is TGTGCCAGCAGCTTGTTGAGCGGTACCTACAATGAGCAGTTCTTC. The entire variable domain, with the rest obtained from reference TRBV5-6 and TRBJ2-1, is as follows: DAGVTQSPTHLIKTRGQQVTLRCSPKSGHDTVSWYQQALGQGPQFIFQYYEEEERQRGNFPDRFSGHQFPNYSSELNVNALLLGDSALYLCASSLLSGTYNEQFFGPGTRLTVL.

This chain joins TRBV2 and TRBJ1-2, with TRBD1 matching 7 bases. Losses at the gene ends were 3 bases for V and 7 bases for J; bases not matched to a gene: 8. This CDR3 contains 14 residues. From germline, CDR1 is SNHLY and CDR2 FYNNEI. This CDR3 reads CASSDTYRGSGYTF. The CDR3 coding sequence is TGTGCCAGCAGTGACACTTACAGGGGATCTGGCTACACCTTC. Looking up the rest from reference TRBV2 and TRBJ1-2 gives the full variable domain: EPEVTQTPSHQVTQMGQEVILRCVPISNHLYFYWYRQILGQKVEFLVSFYNNEISEKSEIFDDQFSVERPDGSNFTLKIRSTKLEDSAMYFCASSDTYRGSGYTFGSGTRLTVV.